The entry that follows covers one T cell receptor (beta chain) sequence. Antigen: not known. Generated by immunoSEQ multiplex PCR, the TCRdb table keeps only in-frame clones and is missing some. The repertoire holds about 120,000 clones, with approximately 87% as singletons. This sample is drawn from a study of T cell responses to AZD1222 COVID-19 vaccine. Overall study findings and caveats: Clonal diversity may have been underestimated in mostly white British donors. Across spike, vaccine-associated CD4 TCRs were found, dominant at 160-218 and 743-854.

V was clipped by 2 bases and J by 6 bases; unmatched bases: 7. Germline values: CDR1 SGHDN, CDR2 FVKESK. This CDR3 has 15 amino acids. This rearrangement joins TRBV14 to TRBJ2-1; 7 bases match TRBD1. This TCR was recovered from an adult in good health. This sample comprised peripheral blood, obtained on day 0 of AZD1222 vaccination. The CDR3 reads CASSQLPGQTNEQFF. The DNA for the CDR3 is TGTGCCAGCAGCCAACTTCCGGGACAGACCAATGAGCAGTTCTTC.